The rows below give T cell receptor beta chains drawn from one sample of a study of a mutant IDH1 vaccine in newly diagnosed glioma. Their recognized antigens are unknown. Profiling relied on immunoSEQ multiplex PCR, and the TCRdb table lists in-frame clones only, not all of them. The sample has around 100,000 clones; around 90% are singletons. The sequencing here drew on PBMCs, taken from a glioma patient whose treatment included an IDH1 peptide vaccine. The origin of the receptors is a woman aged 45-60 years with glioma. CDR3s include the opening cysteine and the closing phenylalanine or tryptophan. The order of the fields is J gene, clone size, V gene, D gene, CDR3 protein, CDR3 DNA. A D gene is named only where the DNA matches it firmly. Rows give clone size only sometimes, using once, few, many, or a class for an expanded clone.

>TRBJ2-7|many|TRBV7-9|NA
CASSLEKAGRYEQYF
TGTGCCAGCAGCTTAGAAAAAGCGGGCCGCTACGAGCAGTACTTC
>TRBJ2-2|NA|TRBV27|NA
CASSPGTGTGELFF
TGTGCCAGCAGTCCGGGGACGGGCACCGGGGAGCTGTTTTTT
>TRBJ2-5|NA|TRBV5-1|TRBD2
CASSNPSGQETQYF
TGCGCCAGCAGCAATCCTAGCGGCCAAGAGACCCAGTACTTC
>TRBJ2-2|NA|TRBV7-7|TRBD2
CATTSGRMTGELFF
TGTGCTACGACTAGCGGGAGAATGACCGGGGAGCTGTTTTTT
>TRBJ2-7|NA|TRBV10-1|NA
CASSEWIAEKQYF
TGCGCCAGCAGTGAGTGGATAGCGGAGAAGCAGTACTTC
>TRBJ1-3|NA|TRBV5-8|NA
CASSFGSGLGNTIYF
TGTGCCAGCAGCTTTGGATCAGGGCTCGGAAACACCATATATTTT
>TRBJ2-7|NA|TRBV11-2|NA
CASSLGDLSGRSSYEQYF
TGTGCCAGCAGCTTGGGGGACCTTAGCGGTCGAAGCTCCTACGAGCAGTACTTC
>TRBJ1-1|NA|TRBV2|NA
CASSGRGSGSTEAFF
TGTGCCAGCAGTGGAAGGGGCTCAGGTAGTACTGAAGCTTTCTTT
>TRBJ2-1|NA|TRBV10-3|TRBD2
CAISGASGRFNEQFF
TGTGCCATCAGTGGGGCTAGCGGGAGATTCAATGAGCAGTTCTTC
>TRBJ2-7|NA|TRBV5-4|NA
CASSFGHTGNYYEQYF
TGTGCCAGCAGCTTCGGACATACCGGAAACTACTACGAGCAGTACTTC
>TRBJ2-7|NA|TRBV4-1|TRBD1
CASSDPTGGSYEQYF
TGCGCCAGCAGCGACCCGACAGGGGGCTCCTACGAGCAGTACTTC
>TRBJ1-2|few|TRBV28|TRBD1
CASSLSTGSSHGYTF
TGTGCCAGCAGTTTATCGACAGGGAGTAGTCATGGCTACACCTTC
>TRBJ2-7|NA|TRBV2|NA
CASSEVPPAYEQYF
TGTGCCAGCAGTGAAGTACCTCCTGCCTACGAGCAGTACTTC
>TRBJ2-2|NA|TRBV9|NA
CASSEVRRGLNTGELFF
TGTGCCAGCAGCGAAGTTCGAAGAGGATTGAACACCGGGGAGCTGTTTTTT
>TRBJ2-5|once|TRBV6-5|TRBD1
CASSPGQGITETQYF
TGTGCCAGCAGCCCAGGACAGGGGATCACAGAGACCCAGTACTTC
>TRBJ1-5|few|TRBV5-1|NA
CASSRSGDSNQPQHF
TGCGCCAGCAGTCGTTCGGGAGATAGCAATCAGCCCCAGCATTTT
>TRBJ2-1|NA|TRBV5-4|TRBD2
CASSLTSGSGNEQFF
TGTGCCAGCAGCTTGACTAGCGGGAGCGGGAATGAGCAGTTCTTC
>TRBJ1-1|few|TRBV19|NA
CASSTRTADTEAFF
TGTGCCAGTAGTACACGGACGGCAGACACTGAAGCTTTCTTT
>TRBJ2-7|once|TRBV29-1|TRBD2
CSVESAGGYEQYF
TGCAGCGTTGAATCGGCGGGAGGTTACGAGCAGTACTTC
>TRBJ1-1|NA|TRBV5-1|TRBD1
CASSLGEQGSTEAFF
TGCGCCAGCAGCTTGGGAGAACAGGGGAGCACTGAAGCTTTCTTT
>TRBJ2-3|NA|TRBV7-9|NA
CASSSGQFTDTQYF
TGTGCCAGCAGTTCCGGACAGTTCACAGATACGCAGTATTTT
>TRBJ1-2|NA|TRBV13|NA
CASSNPLESYGYIF
TGTGCCAGCAGCAACCCTTTGGAGAGTTATGGCTACATCTTC
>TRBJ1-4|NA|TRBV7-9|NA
CASSSDRINEKLFF
TGTGCCAGCAGCTCGGACAGAATTAATGAAAAACTGTTTTTT
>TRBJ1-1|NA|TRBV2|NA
CATMATTNTEAFF
TGTGCCACAATGGCGACAACGAACACTGAAGCTTTCTTT
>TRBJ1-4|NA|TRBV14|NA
CASSQDRWGQGEKLFF
TGTGCCAGCAGCCAAGATCGTTGGGGGCAGGGTGAAAAACTGTTTTTT
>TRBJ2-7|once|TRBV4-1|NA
CASSQEVAEGYEQYF
TGCGCCAGCAGCCAAGAGGTAGCGGAGGGATACGAGCAGTACTTC
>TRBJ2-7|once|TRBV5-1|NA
CASSLNVGKEYEQYF
TGCGCCAGCAGCTTGAATGTCGGAAAGGAGTACGAGCAGTACTTC
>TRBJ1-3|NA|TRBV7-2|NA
CASTSGLGNTIYF
TGTGCCAGCACCTCGGGGCTTGGAAACACCATATATTTT
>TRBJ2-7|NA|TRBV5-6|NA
CASSLGLKEVYEQYF
TGTGCCAGCAGCTTGGGCCTAAAGGAGGTCTACGAGCAGTACTTC
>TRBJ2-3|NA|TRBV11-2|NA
CASSLDSRGGTDTQYF
TGTGCCAGCAGCTTAGATTCCAGGGGCGGCACAGATACGCAGTATTTT
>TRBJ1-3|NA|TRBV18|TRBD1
CASSPRQGDSGNTIYF
TGTGCCAGCTCACCGAGGCAGGGGGACTCTGGAAACACCATATATTTT
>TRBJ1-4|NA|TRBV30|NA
CAWSGRATNEKLFF
TGTGCCTGGAGCGGAAGAGCAACTAATGAAAAACTGTTTTTT
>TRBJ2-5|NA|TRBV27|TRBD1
CASSSVGGVQETQYF
TGTGCCAGCAGTTCGGTAGGGGGCGTCCAAGAGACCCAGTACTTC
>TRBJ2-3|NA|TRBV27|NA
CASSLFAMSSTDTQYF
TGTGCCAGCAGTTTATTCGCTATGTCTAGCACAGATACGCAGTATTTT
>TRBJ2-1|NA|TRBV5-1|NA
CASSLVGTTYNEQFF
TGCGCCAGCAGCTTGGTCGGGACCACCTACAATGAGCAGTTCTTC
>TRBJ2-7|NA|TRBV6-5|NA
CASSYSTGQVSYEQYF
TGTGCCAGCAGTTACTCGACGGGGCAGGTTTCCTACGAGCAGTACTTC
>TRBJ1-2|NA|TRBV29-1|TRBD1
CSVEGTGDLYGYTF
TGCAGCGTTGAGGGGACAGGGGACCTTTATGGCTACACCTTC
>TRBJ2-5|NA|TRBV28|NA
CASGYETQYF
TGTGCCAGCGGCTATGAGACCCAGTACTTC
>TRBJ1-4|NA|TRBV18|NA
CASSPQRYNEKLFF
TGTGCCAGCTCACCACAGAGGTATAATGAAAAACTGTTTTTT
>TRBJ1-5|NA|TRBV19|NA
CASSILGGNQPQHF
TGTGCCAGTAGTATTCTGGGGGGCAATCAGCCCCAGCATTTT
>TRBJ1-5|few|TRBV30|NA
CAWSVGQLRQPQHF
TGTGCCTGGAGTGTCGGGCAACTACGACAGCCCCAGCATTTT
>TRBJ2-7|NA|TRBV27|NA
CASRSTSYEQYF
TGTGCCAGCAGATCAACTTCCTACGAGCAGTACTTC